These 10 T cell receptor beta chains originate from one sample sequenced in a study of T-cell memory formation after mild COVID-19. TCRdb independently ran MiXCR on the 5' RACE reads; one entry per CDR3 protein. This sample has about 140,000 distinct CDR3 sequences; 13% to 15% occur once, and the top ten carry less than 30%. Sequencing was carried out using PBMCs or a T cell subset sorted from them (not recorded which). The receptors here all came from an adult woman who had mild COVID-19 (a few samples of this study predate the infection). Cell type and time point are not known.

This clonotype has more than one count but fewer than ten. V usage is TRBV6-4 and J usage is TRBJ2-3; 14 nucleotides line up with TRBD2. Germline values: CDR1 MRHNA, CDR2 SNTAGT. V lost 6 bases, J lost 5 bases, and 7 bases stayed unmatched. This CDR3 has 16 amino acids. The CDR3 bases are TGTGCCAGCAGCAGACTAGCGGGGGGGCCAATAGATACGCAGTATTTT. This sequence encodes CASSRLAGGPIDTQYF.

The chain carries TRBV20-1 and TRBJ1-1; no firm D call. Trimming shortened V by 5 bases and J by 1 base, and 20 bases separated the two germline ends. CDR1 DFQATT and CDR2 SNEGSKA come from the germline V gene (reference sequence). The CDR3 sequence is 16 residues long. CDR3 in amino acids: CSALKGPGVTNTEAFF. In DNA form, the CDR3 reads TGCAGTGCTCTTAAGGGCCCGGGAGTGACGAACACTGAAGCTTTCTTT.

In this sample, this clonotype turned up many times. The chain combines TRBV27 with TRBJ2-1, with no clear D. The CDR3 contains 16 residues. The germline V and J ends were trimmed by 5 bases and 5 bases, with 19 bases remaining between them. Per the germline V gene, CDR1 is MNHEY and CDR2 is SMNVEV (reference sequence). The CDR3 loop is CASSPAAGFTHNEQFF. The DNA of the CDR3 is TGTGCCAGCAGTCCCGCGGCAGGATTTACCCACAATGAGCAGTTCTTC.

The chain recombines TRBV7-9 with TRBJ2-3, with D perhaps matching TRBD1 (6 bases). This CDR3 spans 15 amino acids. Trimming removed 5 bases at V and 4 bases at J, with 16 bases between. Germline V gives CDR1 SEHNR, CDR2 FQNEAQ (reference sequence). The CDR3 is CASSPTGPHPDTQYF. CDR3 nucleotide sequence: TGTGCCAGCAGCCCGACAGGTCCCCACCCAGATACGCAGTATTTT.

The chain employs TRBV20-1 and TRBJ2-2; weak D call: TRBD1 (6 bases). The CDR3 contains 15 residues. Trimming pared 5 bases from V and 0 bases from J, leaving 13 bases between. Germline assignment: CDR1 DFQATT and CDR2 SNEGSKA (reference sequence). DNA for the CDR3: TGCAGTGCTTGCCTGGACAGCCCGAACACCGGGGAGCTGTTTTTT. It encodes CSACLDSPNTGELFF.

This clonotype was counted a few times. The J gene is TRBJ2-5, the V gene TRBV29-1, with D possibly being TRBD1 (6 bases). CDR3 length equals 14 residues. CDR1 and CDR2 (germline): SQVTM, ANQGSEA. V was cut by 3 bases and J by 5 bases, with 16 bases left in between. The CDR3 DNA sequence: TGCAGCGTTGAGATAACAGGGATGGAGGAGACCCAGTACTTC. It encodes CSVEITGMEETQYF.

The rearrangement joins TRBV13 to TRBJ2-5; TRBD2 agrees at 8 bases. The CDR3 length is 16 residues. V shed 2 bases and J 4 bases; nucleotides not matched to a gene: 9. Germline CDR1 and CDR2: PRHDT and FYEKMQ (reference sequence). The CDR3 nucleotides read TGTGCCAGCAGCTTAAGGCCAGCGGGAGTTTCAGAGACCCAGTACTTC. Protein: CASSLRPAGVSETQYF. Using reference TRBV13 and TRBJ2-5 for the parts outside the CDR3, the full variable domain is AAGVIQSPRHLIKEKRETATLKCYPIPRHDTVYWYQQGPGQDPQFLISFYEKMQSDKGSIPDRFSAQQFSDYHSELNMSSLELGDSALYFCASSLRPAGVSETQYFGPGTRLLVL.

This clonotype was seen only a few times. The chain uses TRBV5-1 and TRBJ2-5, with 14 bases that match TRBD2. Germline V gene data show CDR1 as SGHRS and CDR2 as YFSETQ. CDR3 length: 17 residues. J lost 4 bases, V lost 2 bases, and 7 bases had no gene match. For the CDR3, the DNA is TGCGCCAGCAGCTTCTACCACGGACTAGCGGGGGGAGAGACCCAGTACTTC. This encodes CASSFYHGLAGGETQYF.

In this sample, this clonotype turned up a few times. The rearrangement joins TRBV27 to TRBJ2-7, with D unresolved. The CDR3 consists of 13 residues. The germline CDR1 and CDR2 sequences are MNHEY and SMNVEV (reference sequence). V gave up 2 bases and J gave up 5 bases, with 10 bases separating them. CDR3 coding DNA: TGTGCCAGCAGTTTAAGAGGTCTCGACGAGCAGTACTTC. As protein: CASSLRGLDEQYF.

The chain has TRBV4-3 and TRBJ2-5; D is unresolved. CDR3 length equals 14 residues. Per germline, CDR1 LGHNA and CDR2 YSLEER. V lost 1 base and J 5 bases, leaving 11 bases between the germline ends. The CDR3 nucleotides read TGCGCCAGCAGCCAAGGCTCTGTAGGGGAGACCCAGTACTTC. This sequence encodes CASSQGSVGETQYF.